The next 23 T cell receptor beta chains were all read from a single sample in a study of OX40 agonist ivuxolimab in advanced cancers. Clones were sequenced by immunoSEQ multiplex PCR, and TCRdb holds only the in-frame ones, with some missing. This sample has 50,000 to 70,000 clones, with around four fifths found just once. Sequenced material: CD4+ or CD8+ T cells sorted from blood, taken in a trial of the OX40 agonist ivuxolimab. The receptor set was obtained from an adult with an advanced solid tumor such as melanoma, head and neck, liver or kidney cancer.

V is TRBV7-2 and J is TRBJ1-4, with no clear D. Germline loops: CDR1 SGHTA, CDR2 FQGNSA. The CDR3 contains 15 residues. The germline V and J ends were trimmed by 1 base and 5 bases, with 11 bases remaining between them. DNA of the CDR3: TGTGCCAGCAGCTTAGAAATTGGACTCAATGAAAAACTGTTTTTT. This translates into CASSLEIGLNEKLFF.

The chain combines TRBV27 with TRBJ2-1, with D tentatively TRBD2 (5 bases). Germline CDR1 reads MNHEY; CDR2 reads SMNVEV (reference sequence). The CDR3 loop spans 16 amino acids. V was shortened by 5 bases and J by 0 bases, with 14 bases between the two germline ends. The CDR3 sequence is CASSVLERPSYNEQFF. CDR3 nucleotides: TGTGCCAGCAGTGTACTTGAGCGGCCCTCCTACAATGAGCAGTTCTTC.

This chain links TRBV28 with TRBJ1-4; perhaps TRBD1 as D (6 bases). CDR1 MDHEN and CDR2 SYDVKM come from the germline V gene. Trimming took 1 base from V and 5 from J, leaving 8 bases between them. The CDR3 is 14 residues long. The DNA for the CDR3 is TGTGCCAGCAGTTTATCAGGGGCGAATGAAAAACTGTTTTTT. Amino acid sequence: CASSLSGANEKLFF.

The rearrangement links TRBV7-6 to TRBJ2-1, with 10 bases fitting TRBD2. Germline loops: CDR1 SGHVS, CDR2 FNYEAQ. V was pared by 5 bases and J by 7 bases, with 14 bases of the junction left unmatched. The CDR3 has 17 amino acids. The CDR3 spells CASSTLSPSGSSNEQFF. CDR3 nucleotides: TGTGCCAGCAGCACTCTTTCTCCTAGCGGGAGTTCGAATGAGCAGTTCTTC.

V and J are TRBV5-4 and TRBJ1-4; 10 nucleotides agree with TRBD1. The germline gives CDR1 SGHNT, CDR2 YYREEE (reference sequence). CDR3 length: 15 residues. The V segment lost 3 bases and the J segment 6 bases; nucleotides outside the gene matches: 5. The DNA of the CDR3 is TGTGCCAGCAGCTCCCCTGGGACAGGGGATGAAAAACTGTTTTTT. It yields the protein CASSSPGTGDEKLFF.

The chain joins TRBV18 to TRBJ2-1; 7 bases align to TRBD1. CDR1 KGHSH and CDR2 LQKENI come from the germline V gene. This CDR3 has 15 residues. V lost 3 bases, J lost 4 bases, and 6 bases stayed unmatched. Here the CDR3 reads CASSPTRQGYNEQFF. The CDR3 DNA sequence: TGTGCCAGCTCACCGACGAGACAGGGATACAATGAGCAGTTCTTC.

This clone was observed a single time. This chain joins TRBV4-1 and TRBJ2-2; 7 nucleotides align to TRBD1. V shed 3 bases, J shed 1 base, and the junction held 8 bases outside the gene matches. The CDR3 spans 17 residues. Germline V gene lookup returns CDR1 MGHRA and CDR2 YSYEKL. Here the CDR3 DNA reads TGCGCCAGCAGCCAGCAACCCGGGACAGAGAACACCGGGGAGCTGTTTTTT. Translation gives CASSQQPGTENTGELFF.

V usage is TRBV13 and J usage is TRBJ1-2; D uncertain. The V gene's germline CDR1 is PRHDT and CDR2 FYEKMQ (reference sequence). V shed 6 bases and J shed 2 bases, with 4 bases lying between them. The length of the CDR3 is 11 residues. CDR3 sequence reads: CASSPNYGYTF. The CDR3 nucleotides are TGTGCCAGCAGTCCAAACTATGGCTACACCTTC.

The rearrangement joins TRBV11-3 to TRBJ2-7; unclear D gene. V was trimmed by 5 bases and J by 3 bases, leaving 5 bases between them. This CDR3 region has 11 residues. Germline loops: CDR1 SGHNT, CDR2 YENEEA. CDR3 DNA sequence: TGTGCCAGCAGCGATTACTACGAGCAGTACTTC. Amino acids: CASSDYYEQYF.

The V and J genes are TRBV5-5 and TRBJ1-2; D call uncertain. Per the germline V gene, CDR1 is SGHKS and CDR2 is YYEKEE (reference sequence). The V end lost 5 bases, the J end lost 4 bases, and 12 bases lay between the germline ends. The CDR3 covers 13 residues. CDR3: CASRKIEGYGYTF. The CDR3 nucleotides are TGTGCCAGCAGGAAAATCGAGGGCTATGGCTACACCTTC.

The gene calls are TRBV7-9 and TRBJ1-5; 8 bases fit TRBD1. This CDR3 has 16 residues. The V and J ends lost 6 bases and 1 base, in that order; junction bases with no gene match: 8. Germline values: CDR1 SEHNR, CDR2 FQNEAQ (reference sequence). CDR3 in amino acids: CASRTDRGRSNQPQHF. The CDR3 DNA follows: TGTGCCAGCAGGACAGACAGGGGAAGAAGCAATCAGCCCCAGCATTTT.

This chain links TRBV18 with TRBJ2-7, with D perhaps matching TRBD1 (6 bases). This CDR3 region has 14 residues. Germline CDR1 reads KGHSH; CDR2 reads LQKENI. V lost 5 bases and J lost 5, with 16 bases in between. CDR3 region: CASSSNRDSHEQYF. The CDR3 DNA reads as TGTGCCAGCTCATCTAACAGGGATTCCCACGAGCAGTACTTC.

The genes are TRBV7-6 and TRBJ1-1, with TRBD1 matching over 9 bases. Germline assignment: CDR1 SGHVS and CDR2 FNYEAQ. This CDR3 is built from 15 residues. With 5 bases clipped from V and 1 base from J, the junction kept 5 bases outside the gene matches. CDR3 region: CASSPGQGGNTEAFF. The CDR3 region has the DNA TGTGCCAGCAGCCCGGGACAGGGTGGGAACACTGAAGCTTTCTTT.

This chain connects TRBV7-9 to TRBJ2-1; D is perhaps TRBD2 (5 bases). Germline CDR1 SEHNR, CDR2 FQNEAQ (reference sequence). V lost 7 bases and J lost 6, with 7 bases in between. The CDR3 loop spans 11 amino acids. CDR3 region: CASIAGNEQFF. The CDR3 DNA reads TGTGCCAGCATTGCGGGCAATGAGCAGTTCTTC.

The chain carries TRBV19 and TRBJ2-3; D may correspond to TRBD1 or TRBD2 (5 bases each). The germline gives CDR1 LNHDA, CDR2 SQIVND (reference sequence). This CDR3 spans 14 amino acids. The ends were cut back, 5 bases at V and 2 bases at J, with 11 bases in the middle. The DNA of the CDR3 is TGTGCCAGTAGTCCGGGGCTAGTCACAGATACGCAGTATTTT. Its protein is CASSPGLVTDTQYF.

This clone was found once. V is TRBV27 and J is TRBJ2-1, with 9 bases fitting TRBD2. V was clipped by 3 bases and J by 8 bases; unmatched bases: 11. The CDR3 has 16 amino acids. Germline V CDR1 and CDR2: MNHEY, SMNVEV (reference sequence). As DNA, the CDR3 is TGTGCCAGCAGTTTTGGGTCTAGCGGGGCCCCCTATGAGCAGTTCTTC. Its protein is CASSFGSSGAPYEQFF.

This clone occurred once. The chain employs TRBV11-2 and TRBJ1-3; 7 nucleotides agree with TRBD1. The J segment lost 0 bases and the V segment lost 3 bases, leaving 8 bases of the junction unmatched. Germline V gene lookup returns CDR1 SGHAT and CDR2 FQNNGV. The CDR3 covers 17 residues. The CDR3 region is CASSLARTGPSGNTIYF. The CDR3 DNA sequence: TGTGCCAGCAGCTTGGCTAGGACAGGACCCTCTGGAAACACCATATATTTT.

The CDR3 nucleotides are TGTGCCAGCAGTTTGATAGCGGGAGCGAGAAACAATGAGCAGTTCTTC. It yields the protein CASSLIAGARNNEQFF. The rearrangement joins TRBV2 to TRBJ2-1, with TRBD2 identical over 9 bases. CDR1 and CDR2 from the germline V gene are SNHLY and FYNNEI. With V trimmed by 5 bases and J by 5 bases, 10 bases remained unmatched. CDR3 length equals 16 residues.

The chain links TRBV21-1 to TRBJ2-7; TRBD2 is the table's D call and was not checked against the DNA. TRBV21-1 is a pseudogene locus. The CDR3 length is 17 residues. CDR3 protein: CASSKAYSGRNSYEQYF. CDR3 nucleotide sequence: TGTGCCAGCAGCAAAGCTTATAGCGGGAGGAATTCCTACGAGCAGTACTTC.

V gene TRBV28 combines with J gene TRBJ1-1; 7 positions agree with TRBD1. This CDR3 spans 12 amino acids. V shed 5 bases, J shed 13 bases, and the junction held 10 bases outside the gene matches. CDR1 and CDR2 (germline): MDHEN, SYDVKM. CDR3 protein: CASSIRTGEVFF. For the CDR3, the DNA is TGTGCCAGCAGTATCAGGACAGGAGAGGTTTTCTTT.

The gene calls are TRBV5-1 and TRBJ2-1, with D uncertain. The V end was cut by 2 bases, the J end by 8 bases, with 8 bases between. In germline, CDR1 is SGHRS, CDR2 YFSETQ. The CDR3 runs to 12 residues. The DNA of the CDR3 is TGCGCCAGCAGCTTTACGAGCGATGAGCAGTTCTTC. Protein: CASSFTSDEQFF. The full variable domain, completed using reference TRBV5-1 and TRBJ2-1, is KAGVTQTPRYLIKTRGQQVTLSCSPISGHRSVSWYQQTPGQGLQFLFEYFSETQRNKGNFPGRFSGRQFSNSRSEMNVSTLELGDSALYLCASSFTSDEQFFGPGTRLTVL.

The chain joins TRBV20-1 to TRBJ2-4; no firm D call. Trimming took 6 bases from V and 9 from J, leaving 9 bases between them. CDR1 and CDR2 (germline): DFQATT, SNEGSKA (reference sequence). The length of the CDR3 is 10 residues. CDR3 residues: CSAMAGIQYF. CDR3 sequence (DNA): TGCAGTGCCATGGCTGGCATTCAGTACTTC.

The chain carries TRBV28 and TRBJ2-5; 8 bases align to TRBD2. The DNA matches TRBJ2-7 better at its end, which makes the J call doubtful. The length of the CDR3 is 15 residues. The germline CDR1 and CDR2 sequences are MDHEN and SYDVKM. The CDR3 sequence: CASSLWGLGGYEQYF. The CDR3 region has the DNA TGTGCCAGCAGTTTGTGGGGACTAGGAGGCTACGAGCAGTACTTC.